The sample holds a few counts of the clone carrying this TCR beta chain. This sample is part of a study of T cells in Graves' hyperthyroidism and ophthalmopathy. Study-level background: Peripheral blood was taken when the disease was first diagnosed, before any treatment began.

Germline V gene data show CDR1 as SGHVS and CDR2 as FNYEAQ. This CDR3 has 17 residues. V lost 5 bases, J lost 4 bases, and 9 bases stayed unmatched. RNA transcripts were the template for amplifying TCR beta CDR3 regions. Using the HTBI primer set, a first-round RT-PCR was run on the TCR CDR3. TCRdb reprocessed the multiplex PCR reads via MiXCR and lists one record per CDR3 protein. The profile shows some 620,000 distinct CDR3 sequences, 15% to 20% of them singletons. Lactation, pregnancy, other autoimmune disease or uncontrolled infection led to exclusion of patients. Diagnoses used clinical symptoms, serum thyroxine and TRAb, thyroid ultrasound and orbital computed tomography. Extraction of PBMCs used 8.5 to 10 ml of fresh peripheral blood.

Sequenced: blood. The V gene is TRBV7-6, the J gene TRBJ2-3, with 13 bases lining up with TRBD2. The sequence derives from a woman aged 25-40 years with Graves' hyperthyroidism. The CDR3 region is CASSPRTSGSIADTQYF. For the CDR3, the DNA is TGTGCCAGCAGCCCTCGGACTAGCGGGAGTATTGCAGATACGCAGTATTTT.